This section outlines one T cell receptor beta chain sequence together with its context. Trimming pared 0 bases from V and 6 bases from J, leaving 22 bases between. CDR3 length: 17 residues. Per germline, CDR1 SGHRS and CDR2 YFSETQ. This sample is part of a study of shared clonotypes between healthy human individuals. The data were produced by immunoSEQ multiplex PCR, yet TCRdb's version contains in-frame clones alone and is incomplete. The sample contains 650,000 to 700,000 clones, 90% of which appear only once. The sample comprised memory CD8+ T cells from PBMCs. The subset is: CD45RO+ cells pooled with CCR7-negative TemRA cells. The TCR was taken from a man aged 18 to 30 in good health. Some clones in this sample may be carry-over from other donors' samples. This chain links TRBV5-1 with TRBJ2-7; no clear D. The CDR3 spells CASSLVSWGTVGCEQYF. The CDR3 DNA reads as TGCGCCAGCAGCTTGGTTTCGTGGGGAACGGTTGGTTGCGAGCAGTACTTC. Using reference TRBV5-1 and TRBJ2-7 for the parts outside the CDR3, the full variable domain is KAGVTQTPRYLIKTRGQQVTLSCSPISGHRSVSWYQQTPGQGLQFLFEYFSETQRNKGNFPGRFSGRQFSNSRSEMNVSTLELGDSALYLCASSLVSWGTVGCEQYFGPGTRLTVT.